The rows below give T cell receptor beta chains drawn from one sample of a study of T cell changes during pregnancy in multiple sclerosis. Assay used: immunoSEQ multiplex PCR; TCRdb lists only in-frame clones, some missing. The sample records over 45,000 clones, roughly 92% being singletons. Sequenced here: CD4+ T cells from peripheral blood mononuclear cells, sampled in the second trimester of pregnancy. The receptors derive from a female donor in good health, enrolled as a control in a pregnancy study. The CDR3 runs from the conserved cysteine through the conserved F or W. The order of the fields is V gene, clone size, D gene, J gene, CDR3 protein, CDR3 DNA. A D gene is named only where the DNA matches it firmly. Expanded clones get a size class; other rows say once, few or many, or leave the size out.

TRBV6-1	-	-	TRBJ1-5	CASNSQRGQPQHF	TGTGCCAGCAATTCACAAAGAGGTCAGCCCCAGCATTTT
TRBV9	-	TRBD2	TRBJ2-3	CASSVSGRAEGDTQYF	TGTGCCAGCAGCGTTAGCGGGAGGGCGGAGGGAGATACGCAGTATTTT
TRBV6-5	-	-	TRBJ1-2	CASSLQGFYGYTF	TGTGCCAGCAGCTTACAGGGCTTCTATGGCTACACCTTC
TRBV18	-	TRBD1	TRBJ2-7	CASSPPSGGSYEQYF	TGTGCCAGCTCACCACCGTCAGGGGGATCCTACGAGCAGTACTTC
TRBV7-9	-	TRBD1	TRBJ2-1	CASTRDRVANEQFF	TGTGCCAGCACCCGGGACAGGGTAGCCAATGAGCAGTTCTTC
TRBV19	-	-	TRBJ2-3	CASSTGSDTQYF	TGTGCCAGTAGCACAGGGTCAGATACGCAGTATTTT
TRBV28	-	-	TRBJ2-3	CASSFRRGITDTQYF	TGTGCCAGCAGTTTCCGAAGGGGGATCACAGATACGCAGTATTTT
TRBV6-5	-	TRBD1	TRBJ1-1	CASSYAGQGRGAFF	TGTGCCAGCAGTTACGCCGGACAGGGTAGGGGAGCTTTCTTT
TRBV12-5	-	-	TRBJ2-1	CASGLRWPGEQFF	TGTGCTAGTGGTTTAAGGTGGCCGGGGGAGCAGTTCTTC
TRBV18	-	-	TRBJ1-1	CASSPSLAGDTEAFF	TGTGCCAGCTCACCGTCCTTAGCAGGGGACACTGAAGCTTTCTTT
TRBV7-8	-	TRBD1	TRBJ2-4	CASSRGQSYQNIQYF	TGTGCCAGCAGCAGGGGACAGTCATACCAAAACATTCAGTACTTC
TRBV10-3	-	TRBD2	TRBJ2-5	CAISELAGGGRETQYF	TGTGCCATCAGTGAGTTAGCGGGAGGTGGCCGGGAGACCCAGTACTTC
TRBV7-6	-	-	TRBJ2-6	CASSLEGESGANVLTF	TGTGCCAGCAGCTTAGAAGGGGAATCTGGGGCCAACGTCCTGACTTTC
TRBV5-1	-	TRBD1	TRBJ2-7	CASSSGTGSYEQYF	TGCGCCAGCAGCTCCGGGACAGGGTCCTACGAGCAGTACTTC
TRBV25-1	-	TRBD2	TRBJ2-2	CASSDSAGAGELFF	TGTGCCAGCAGTGATTCCGCGGGGGCCGGGGAGCTGTTTTTT
TRBV7-6	-	TRBD1	TRBJ2-3	CASSPGTGSTDTQYF	TGTGCCAGCAGCCCCGGGACAGGGAGCACAGATACGCAGTATTTT
TRBV5-1	-	-	TRBJ2-1	CASSLDITDEQFF	TGCGCCAGCAGCTTGGATATAACGGATGAGCAGTTCTTC
TRBV28	-	TRBD1	TRBJ1-5	CASSSGTGNAQPQHF	TGTGCCAGCAGTTCCGGGACAGGGAACGCTCAGCCCCAGCATTTT
TRBV9	-	TRBD2	TRBJ2-2	CASSVLAGATGELFF	TGTGCCAGCAGCGTTCTAGCGGGAGCCACCGGGGAGCTGTTTTTT
TRBV20-1	-	-	TRBJ2-1	CSARDQDEQFF	TGCAGTGCTAGAGATCAGGATGAGCAGTTCTTC
TRBV28	-	TRBD1	TRBJ1-4	CASSISGQGGEKLFF	TGTGCCAGCAGTATCTCGGGACAGGGAGGTGAAAAACTGTTTTTT
TRBV5-1	-	TRBD2	TRBJ2-3	CASSPQGGRGGLAADTQYF	TGCGCCAGCAGCCCCCAGGGTGGGCGGGGGGGCCTTGCGGCAGATACGCAGTATTTT
TRBV6-1	-	TRBD1	TRBJ1-1	CASTLDRGAPLAFF	TGTGCCAGCACATTGGACAGGGGGGCCCCCTTGGCTTTCTTT
TRBV6-5	-	-	TRBJ1-1	CASSYGGSTEAFF	TGTGCCAGCAGTTATGGCGGGAGCACTGAAGCTTTCTTT
TRBV5-5	-	TRBD1	TRBJ1-1	CASSRQGTEAFF	TGTGCCAGCAGCCGACAGGGCACTGAAGCTTTCTTT
TRBV5-4	-	TRBD2	TRBJ2-1	CASSWGSGIGEQFF	TGTGCCAGCAGCTGGGGGAGCGGGATTGGTGAGCAGTTCTTC
TRBV2	-	-	TRBJ2-2	CASSEVSSGNTGELFF	TGTGCCAGCAGTGAAGTATCCAGCGGGAACACCGGGGAGCTGTTTTTT
TRBV5-1	-	-	TRBJ2-3	CASSLTGPNTDTQYF	TGCGCCAGCAGCTTGACAGGGCCCAACACAGATACGCAGTATTTT
TRBV23-1	-	TRBD1	TRBJ1-1	CASRTGSTEAFF	TGCGCCAGCAGGACAGGGAGCACTGAAGCTTTCTTT
TRBV28	-	-	TRBJ1-2	CASSRGDYGYTF	TGTGCCAGCAGCCGCGGGGACTATGGCTACACCTTC
TRBV7-9	-	-	TRBJ2-7	CASSLGRDSYEQYF	TGTGCCAGCAGCTTAGGACGGGACTCCTACGAGCAGTACTTC
TRBV27	-	-	TRBJ2-4	CASSLAGAKNIQYF	TGTGCCAGCAGTTTAGCGGGAGCCAAAAACATTCAGTACTTC
TRBV30	-	-	TRBJ1-5	CAWSVLGGAGNQPQHF	TGTGCCTGGAGTGTACTAGGGGGGGCCGGCAATCAGCCCCAGCATTTT
TRBV6-4	-	-	TRBJ1-1	CASSHHRTERNTEAFF	TGTGCCAGCAGTCACCACCGGACAGAAAGGAACACTGAAGCTTTCTTT
TRBV5-1	few	-	TRBJ1-2	CASSLGQAIGGYTF	TGCGCCAGCAGCTTGGGGCAGGCTATCGGTGGCTACACCTTC
TRBV21-1	-	-	TRBJ2-4	CASRTHRGVNIQYF	TGTGCCAGCAGAACCCATCGGGGGGTCAACATTCAGTACTTC
TRBV7-9	once	TRBD1	TRBJ2-3	CASSRRQGSWHTQYF	TGTGCCAGCAGCCGAAGACAGGGTAGCTGGCATACGCAGTATTTT
TRBV28	-	-	TRBJ2-1	CASNKQGYREQFF	TGTGCCAGCAACAAACAGGGTTACCGTGAGCAGTTCTTC
TRBV13	-	TRBD2	TRBJ2-3	CASSPLAGETDTQYF	TGTGCCAGCAGCCCACTAGCGGGAGAAACAGATACGCAGTATTTT
TRBV2	-	-	TRBJ1-3	CASLIGYINTIYF	TGTGCCAGCCTGATCGGGTACATCAACACCATATATTTT
TRBV4-3	-	-	TRBJ1-1	CASSQGLFNTEAFF	TGCGCCAGCAGCCAAGGACTGTTTAACACTGAAGCTTTCTTT
TRBV4-1	-	-	TRBJ1-4	CASSPGLINEKLFF	TGCGCCAGCAGCCCGGGACTCATAAATGAAAAACTGTTTTTT
TRBV6-5	-	TRBD2	TRBJ2-1	CASTPGGGFLYEQFF	TGTGCCAGCACCCCGGGGGGGGGTTTTTTATATGAGCAGTTCTTC
TRBV5-1	-	-	TRBJ2-7	CASTVETVLGEQYF	TGCGCCAGCACCGTCGAGACAGTTTTAGGGGAGCAGTACTTC
TRBV27	-	TRBD2	TRBJ2-2	CASSFPSLAGGTGELFF	TGTGCCAGCAGTTTCCCCTCGTTAGCGGGAGGAACCGGGGAGCTGTTTTTT
TRBV6-1	-	TRBD1	TRBJ1-1	CASSGQGNMNTEAFF	TGTGCCAGCAGTGGACAGGGAAATATGAACACTGAAGCTTTCTTT
TRBV7-9	-	-	TRBJ2-3	CASSSVGARDTQYF	TGTGCCAGCAGCTCGGTGGGGGCCCGAGATACGCAGTATTTT
TRBV5-1	-	-	TRBJ2-2	CASSPGSTGELFF	TGCGCCAGCAGCCCGGGGTCCACCGGGGAGCTGTTTTTT
TRBV6-5	-	-	TRBJ2-3	CASSPQEGADTQYF	TGTGCCAGCAGTCCCCAAGAGGGAGCAGATACGCAGTATTTT